The next 2 T cell receptor beta chains were all read from a single sample in a study of cytomegalovirus exposure and HLA in healthy donors. The primer mix had 60 Vbeta and 13 Jbeta primers. Sequencing was performed with immunoSEQ multiplex PCR; in TCRdb, only in-frame clones are kept and a portion is missing. The top ten clones hold around 3.4% of a sample with about 160,000 clones, roughly 80% of them seen once. Sequencing used PBMCs. The receptors here all came from a young man in good health and CMV-seropositive.

The CDR3 coding sequence is TGTGCCAGCAGTGGACAGGGGGGACGGGAGCAGTACTTC. This translates into CASSGQGGREQYF. The chain uses TRBV7-9 and TRBJ2-7, with TRBD1 identical over 10 bases. With V trimmed by 6 bases and J by 7 bases, 6 bases remained unmatched. CDR1 is SEHNR, CDR2 FQNEAQ, per germline (reference sequence). The length of the CDR3 is 13 residues. Drawing the rest from reference TRBV7-9 and TRBJ2-7, the complete variable domain is DTGVSQNPRHKITKRGQNVTFRCDPISEHNRLYWYRQTLGQGPEFLTYFQNEAQLEKSRLLSDRFSAERPKGSFSTLEIQRTEQGDSAMYLCASSGQGGREQYFGPGTRLTVT.

The V call is TRBV29-1, the J call TRBJ2-5; 9 positions match TRBD2. The ends lost 1 base at V and 2 bases at J; junction bases unmatched: 2. The CDR3 consists of 14 residues. Germline CDR1 and CDR2: SQVTM and ANQGSEA. CDR3 in DNA: TGCAGCGTTGAAGGACTAGCGGCACAAGAGACCCAGTACTTC. The encoded protein is CSVEGLAAQETQYF.